The 21 T cell receptor beta chains below come from one sample, sequenced in a study of T cell repertoires in cytomegalovirus infection. MiXCR was run by TCRdb on the reads, yielding one entry per CDR3 protein. The sample carries roughly 500,000 distinct CDR3 sequences, roughly 42% recorded once. Their antigen targets remain unknown. Sequences were derived from cultured PBMCs, sampled from culture after CMV antigen stimulation. These receptor sequences come from a human donor in good health (CMV status not recorded). Some clones in this sample may be carry-over from other donors' samples.

The J gene is TRBJ1-5, the V gene TRBV6-2 or TRBV6-3; 9 nucleotides align to TRBD1. This CDR3 has 15 residues. After removal of 6 bases from V and 3 bases from J, the junction contained 6 bases not matched to a gene. The germline gives CDR1 MNHEY, CDR2 SVGEGT. CDR3 sequence (DNA): TGTGCCAGCAGGGGGTACAGGGGGCTCAATCAGCCCCAGCATTTT. Its translation is CASRGYRGLNQPQHF.

The rearrangement joins TRBV18 to TRBJ1-6; 7 nucleotides line up with TRBD1. CDR1 is KGHSH, CDR2 LQKENI, per germline. This CDR3 has 16 amino acids. V lost 2 bases, J lost 2 bases, and 3 bases stayed unmatched. This CDR3 is CASSPSTGTYNSPLHF. The CDR3 coding sequence is TGTGCCAGCTCACCATCGACAGGGACCTATAATTCACCCCTCCACTTT.

This clonotype was seen a handful of times. V and J are TRBV11-2 and TRBJ2-1; possibly TRBD2 for D (6 bases). Germline values: CDR1 SGHAT, CDR2 FQNNGV. There are 17 residues in the CDR3. V was trimmed by 1 base and J by 5 bases, leaving 18 bases between them. The CDR3 is CASSLVRVWGTHNEQFF. The CDR3, as DNA: TGTGCCAGCAGCTTAGTAAGAGTGTGGGGGACTCACAATGAGCAGTTCTTC. Filled out from reference TRBV11-2 and TRBJ2-1, the complete variable domain reads EAGVAQSPRYKIIEKRQSVAFWCNPISGHATLYWYQQILGQGPKLLIQFQNNGVVDDSQLPKDRFSAERLKGVDSTLKIQPAKLEDSAVYLCASSLVRVWGTHNEQFFGPGTRLTVL.

This clonotype was seen only a few times. V and J are TRBV7-2 and TRBJ2-3, with 13 bases aligning to TRBD2. Per germline, CDR1 SGHTA and CDR2 FQGNSA. The CDR3 covers 14 residues. Losses at the gene ends were 6 bases for V and 9 bases for J; bases not matched to a gene: 6. The CDR3 loop is CASRGTSGTYTQYF. The CDR3 nucleotides read TGTGCCAGCAGGGGGACTAGCGGGACGTACACGCAGTATTTT.

This sequence joins TRBV4-1 and TRBJ1-1; D gene uncertain. Trimming left V 6 bases short and J 0 bases short, with 8 bases between. Germline V gene data show CDR1 as MGHRA and CDR2 as YSYEKL. This CDR3 contains 13 residues. CDR3 sequence: CASRRWVNTEAFF. CDR3 bases: TGCGCCAGCAGACGTTGGGTGAACACTGAAGCTTTCTTT.

This chain uses TRBV7-9 with TRBJ2-1; D uncertain. Trimming removed 9 bases from V and 8 bases from J, with 20 bases in between. This CDR3 contains 14 residues. Germline values: CDR1 SEHNR, CDR2 FQNEAQ (reference sequence). Written as DNA, the CDR3 is TGTGCCAGTTCACGGCCCCGACTGGGTGATGAGCAGTTCTTC. It is translated as CASSRPRLGDEQFF.

The CDR3 spells CATTPDRRDIQYF. The CDR3 nucleotides are TGTGCCACAACCCCGGACAGGCGGGACATTCAGTACTTC. The gene calls are TRBV28 and TRBJ2-4; 7 nucleotides align to TRBD1. The V gene's germline CDR1 is MDHEN and CDR2 SYDVKM. With V trimmed by 10 bases and J by 8 bases, 11 bases remained unmatched. There are 13 residues in the CDR3. Full variable domain (missing parts from reference TRBV28 and TRBJ2-4): DVKVTQSSRYLVKRTGEKVFLECVQDMDHENMFWYRQDPGLGLRLIYFSYDVKMKEKGDIPEGYSVSREKKERFSLILESASTNQTSMYLCATTPDRRDIQYFGAGTRLSVL.

In its sample, this clonotype was seen a few times. This chain connects TRBV19 to TRBJ2-3, with TRBD1 identical over 10 bases. V dropped 8 bases and J dropped 6; count of bases not matched to a gene: 11. The CDR3 has 15 residues. The germline gives CDR1 LNHDA, CDR2 SQIVND (reference sequence). CDR3 protein: CASQKDRGRMDTQYF. Written as DNA, the CDR3 is TGTGCCAGTCAAAAAGACAGGGGGCGCATGGATACGCAGTATTTT.

This clonotype was picked up a small number of times. This chain joins TRBV7-8 and TRBJ2-7; 7 bases are a match to TRBD2. Germline-derived CDR1 and CDR2 are SGHVS and FQNEAQ. CDR3 length: 14 residues. The trim removed 4 bases at V and 0 bases at J, leaving 3 bases unmatched. The CDR3 protein is CASSSLARSYEQYF. CDR3 nucleotide sequence: TGTGCCAGCAGCTCACTAGCGCGCTCCTACGAGCAGTACTTC. Full variable domain (missing parts from reference TRBV7-8 and TRBJ2-7): GAGVSQSPRYKVAKRGQDVALRCDPISGHVSLFWYQQALGQGPEFLTYFQNEAQLDKSGLPSDRFFAERPEGSVSTLKIQRTQQEDSAVYLCASSSLARSYEQYFGPGTRLTVT.

This clonotype was detected only a few times. The chain combines TRBV7-9 with TRBJ2-1; D is perhaps TRBD1 or TRBD2 (6 bases each). Between the trimmed V and J ends, which lost 8 bases and 7 bases, there was a span of 21 bases. The CDR3 runs 15 residues. Per germline, CDR1 SEHNR and CDR2 FQNEAQ (reference sequence). The CDR3 loop is CASAKEGEYVNEQFF. The CDR3 nucleotides read TGTGCCAGCGCAAAGGAGGGGGAATACGTTAATGAGCAGTTCTTC.

The rearrangement uses TRBV7-2 and TRBJ2-7; the D gene is possibly TRBD1 (5 bases). Trimming shortened V by 5 bases and J by 4 bases, and 18 bases separated the two germline ends. The CDR3 has 15 residues. Looked up from germline, CDR1 is SGHTA and CDR2 is FQGNSA. The CDR3 here is CASSQASRAEYEQYF. CDR3 nucleotide sequence: TGTGCCAGCAGCCAGGCCAGCAGGGCAGAGTACGAGCAGTACTTC.

The chain employs TRBV2 and TRBJ1-6; D gene unclear. Germline CDR1 is SNHLY and CDR2 is FYNNEI. V was cut by 3 bases and J by 9 bases, with 18 bases left in between. This CDR3 is built from 16 residues. For the CDR3, the DNA is TGTGCCAGCAGTGAGAGGCAGGCCTCCCAGCCTTCACCCCTCCACTTT. This translates into CASSERQASQPSPLHF.

The chain combines TRBV27 with TRBJ2-1, with D possibly TRBD2 on 7 matching bases. This CDR3 contains 14 residues. In germline, CDR1 is MNHEY, CDR2 SMNVEV (reference sequence). Between the trimmed V and J ends, which lost 4 bases and 7 bases, there was a span of 14 bases. The CDR3 protein is CASSWGGPGNEQFF. The CDR3, as DNA: TGTGCCAGCAGTTGGGGGGGCCCGGGGAATGAGCAGTTCTTC.

The V and J genes are TRBV7-9 and TRBJ2-1, with D maybe TRBD2 (6 bases). The V end was cut by 2 bases, the J end by 4 bases, with 15 bases between. The CDR3 is made up of 16 amino acids. Germline assignment: CDR1 SEHNR and CDR2 FQNEAQ (reference sequence). Here the CDR3 DNA reads TGTGCCAGCAGCTTACGATCTGCGGGACCTTACAATGAGCAGTTCTTC. It translates to CASSLRSAGPYNEQFF.

The rearrangement joins TRBV4-1 to TRBJ2-6; D call uncertain. There are 14 residues in the CDR3. The germline V gene has CDR1 MGHRA and CDR2 YSYEKL. The V gene lost 0 bases and the J gene lost 3 bases, with 3 bases spanning the gap. The CDR3, as DNA: TGCGCCAGCAGCCAAGATCTTGGGGCCAACGTCCTGACTTTC. This encodes CASSQDLGANVLTF.

This clonotype was detected ten times or more. The chain couples TRBV7-8 to TRBJ1-5; a weak D match, TRBD1 (5 bases). CDR3 length equals 15 residues. The germline CDR1 and CDR2 sequences are SGHVS and FQNEAQ. Trimming cost V 5 bases and J 4 bases, with 15 bases left between them. Here the CDR3 reads CASSLRRVRNQPQHF. CDR3 DNA sequence: TGTGCCAGCAGCCTGCGCAGGGTCCGAAATCAGCCCCAGCATTTT.

The chain carries TRBV6-2 or TRBV6-3 and TRBJ2-7; D may be TRBD2 (6 bases). The CDR3 has 15 residues. Looked up from germline, CDR1 is MNHEY and CDR2 is SVGEGT. Trimming removed 5 bases from V and 2 bases from J, with 16 bases in between. This CDR3 is CASSNPGLGAYEQYF. The CDR3 coding sequence is TGTGCCAGCAGTAACCCGGGACTGGGGGCCTACGAGCAGTACTTC.

The V gene is TRBV7-2, the J gene TRBJ2-1; 8 nucleotides match TRBD1. The V gene's germline CDR1 is SGHTA and CDR2 FQGNSA. The CDR3 length is 12 residues. Unmatched junction bases numbered 8, after V lost 4 bases and J lost 15 bases. The CDR3 nucleotides read TGTGCCAGCAGCTCGGACAGGGAAAGTTGGTTCTTC. Protein: CASSSDRESWFF.

The rearrangement joins TRBV7-8 to TRBJ1-2; D is unresolved. From germline, CDR1 is SGHVS and CDR2 FQNEAQ. The V end was cut by 3 bases, the J end by 6 bases, with 8 bases between. There are 12 residues in the CDR3. The CDR3 region is CASSLGYDGYTF. DNA of the CDR3: TGTGCCAGCAGCTTGGGGTACGATGGCTACACCTTC.

This clonotype was seen a handful of times. The chain has TRBV12-5 and TRBJ2-5, with 9 bases aligning to TRBD1. CDR1 and CDR2 from the germline V gene are LGHNT and FRNRAP. CDR3 length equals 16 residues. V lost 3 bases, J lost 4 bases, and 9 bases stayed unmatched. The CDR3 region has the DNA TGTGCTAGTGGTTTCCGAACTTCGGACAGGGGAGAGACCCAGTACTTC. Translating gives CASGFRTSDRGETQYF.

The chain carries TRBV12-3 or TRBV12-4 and TRBJ2-1; D remains ambiguous. CDR3 length: 13 amino acids. Trimming shortened V by 5 bases and J by 2 bases, and 7 bases separated the two germline ends. The CDR3 here is CASSQYPYNEQFF. DNA of the CDR3: TGTGCCAGCAGTCAATACCCCTACAATGAGCAGTTCTTC.